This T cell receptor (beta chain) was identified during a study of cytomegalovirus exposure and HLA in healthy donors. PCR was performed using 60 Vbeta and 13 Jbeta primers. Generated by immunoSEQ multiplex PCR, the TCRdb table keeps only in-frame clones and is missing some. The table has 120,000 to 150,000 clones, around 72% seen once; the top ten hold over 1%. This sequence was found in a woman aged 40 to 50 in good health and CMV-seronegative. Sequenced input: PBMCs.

As DNA, the CDR3 is TGTGCCAGCAGCTTATTATACCGGGGGGTCAACTCCTACGAGCAGTACTTC. This sequence encodes CASSLLYRGVNSYEQYF. The chain carries TRBV7-8 and TRBJ2-7; 7 bases agree with TRBD2. This CDR3 has 17 amino acids. CDR1 is SGHVS, CDR2 FQNEAQ, per germline. V trimming: 2 bases; J trimming: 0 bases; junction bases outside the gene matches: 10.